This T cell receptor (beta chain) is drawn from a study of blood T cell repertoires in COVID-19. Authors' data handling: Amplification with reference gene primers provided the estimates of nucleated cell counts. This table comes from immunoSEQ multiplex PCR, and its TCRdb copy is limited to in-frame clones, with some not included. V and J calls and clone size are copied from that table; D and trimming were computed from the DNA. The sample has 200,000 to 250,000 clones, around nine tenths seen once. Participants, about 18 to 90 years old, spanned fewer than 30 US areas. Participants classified as exposed had met a COVID-19 case within 2 weeks before study entry. The CDR3 has 18 residues. The junction had 8 bases not matched to a gene; V was cut back by 3 bases and J by 1 base. CDR1 is ENHRY, CDR2 SYGVKD, per germline.

The chain joins TRBV10-3 to TRBJ2-1, with TRBD2 identical over 11 bases. The sequence came from a woman in her 30s who had been exposed to COVID-19. Sequencing used PBMCs or T cells enriched from blood (not recorded which). CDR3 bases: TGTGCCATCAGTGATGTACTAGCGGGAGAGAAATCCTACAATGAGCAGTTCTTC. It translates to CAISDVLAGEKSYNEQFF.